This TCR beta chain was sequenced for a study of cytomegalovirus exposure and HLA in healthy donors. Whole-study findings and limits: CMV antigen specificity was confirmed in vitro for three CMV-associated chains. Among the sequence variants, a highly shared cluster was likely an artifact of sequencing.

A note on this clone: Its antigen is currently unknown.

PCR amplification relied on 60 Vbeta primers (plus 13 Jbeta primers). Authors' processing steps: Per a later analysis, the number of unique TCR beta chains was about 78 million, of which roughly 9.9 million were shared. Produced via immunoSEQ multiplex PCR; TCRdb's table is partial and in-frame only. V, J and clone size are taken as reported in that table, and D and trimming were inferred from the DNA itself. The table has 180,000 or so clones, roughly 75% seen once. Trimming left V 0 bases short and J 18 bases short, with 12 bases between. CDR3 size: 11 residues. Germline V gene sequence: CDR1 DFQATT, CDR2 SNEGSKA (reference sequence). Healthy individuals who donated bone marrow served as the donors.

This sequence originates from a woman aged 30 to 39 in good health and CMV-seronegative. Sequencing was performed on PBMCs. The genes are TRBV20-1 and TRBJ1-6; TRBD1 is a possible D gene (5 bases). CDR3 sequence: CSAREGQGSHF. In DNA form, the CDR3 reads TGCAGTGCTAGAGAGGGGCAGGGTAGCCACTTT.